The clone carrying this TCR beta chain was detected only a few times. Antigen: not known. There are 15 residues in the CDR3. Trimming at V came to 6 bases and at J to 2 bases, leaving 8 bases not matched to a gene. Germline CDR1 and CDR2: MNHEY and SVGAGI. This sample stems from a study of blood T cells in healthy people across ages. Study in general: Capturing about one barcoded beta molecule per two T cells was achieved by template switching.

Study outcomes and limitations: Any changes in expanded clonotypes were possibly confounded, as donor CMV status remained unknown.

Using a J-beta primer mix together with a sample-barcoded 5' primer, a second PCR was run for about 6 to 11 cycles. One entry per CDR3 protein results from TCRdb running MiXCR on the 5' RACE reads. The sample yields 700,000 to 800,000 distinct CDR3 sequences, roughly 45% seen once. Total RNA extracted from each sample amounted to at least 5 micrograms. The receptor comes from an older woman in good health. This sequence joins TRBV6-5 and TRBJ2-5; TRBD2 matches at 8 bases. Material for sequencing was blood. The CDR3 bases are TGTGCCAGCAGGCATACTAGCGGACTACAAGAGACCCAGTACTTC. As protein: CASRHTSGLQETQYF.